This TCR beta chain was sequenced in a study of early T cells in non-severe SARS-CoV-2 infection. Individual cDNA molecules received unique molecular identifiers. MiXCR was run by TCRdb on the 5' RACE reads, yielding one entry per CDR3 protein. The data show about 66,000 distinct CDR3 sequences, around 8.7% seen once. V lost 5 bases, J lost 7 bases, and 5 bases stayed unmatched. Per germline, CDR1 SGHAT and CDR2 FQNNGV. The CDR3 is made up of 15 amino acids. The rearrangement joins TRBV11-2 to TRBJ1-4; 12 bases are a match to TRBD1. The sequenced sample was whole blood. The origin of this receptor is an adult who was a healthcare worker with PCR-confirmed SARS-CoV-2 infection or an uninfected control (not recorded which). The CDR3 region is CASSAGTGGGEKLFF. DNA of the CDR3: TGTGCCAGCAGCGCCGGGACAGGGGGCGGTGAAAAACTGTTTTTT. Supplemented by reference TRBV11-2 and TRBJ1-4, the full variable domain reads EAGVAQSPRYKIIEKRQSVAFWCNPISGHATLYWYQQILGQGPKLLIQFQNNGVVDDSQLPKDRFSAERLKGVDSTLKIQPAKLEDSAVYLCASSAGTGGGEKLFFGSGTQLSVL.